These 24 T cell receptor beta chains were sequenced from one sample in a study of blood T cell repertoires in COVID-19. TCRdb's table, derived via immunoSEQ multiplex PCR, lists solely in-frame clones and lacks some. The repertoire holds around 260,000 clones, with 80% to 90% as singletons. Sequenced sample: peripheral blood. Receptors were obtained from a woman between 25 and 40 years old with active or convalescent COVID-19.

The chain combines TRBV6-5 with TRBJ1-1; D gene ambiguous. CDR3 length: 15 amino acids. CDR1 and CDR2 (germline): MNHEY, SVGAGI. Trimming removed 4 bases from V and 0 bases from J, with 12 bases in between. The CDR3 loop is CASSSVDTMNTEAFF. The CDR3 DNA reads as TGTGCCAGCAGTTCCGTCGACACCATGAACACTGAAGCTTTCTTT.

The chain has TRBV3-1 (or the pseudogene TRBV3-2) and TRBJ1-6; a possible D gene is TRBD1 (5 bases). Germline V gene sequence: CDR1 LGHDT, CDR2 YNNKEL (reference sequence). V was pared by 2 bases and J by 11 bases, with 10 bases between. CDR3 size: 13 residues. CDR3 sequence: CASSQSPGPPLHF. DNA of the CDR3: TGTGCCAGCAGCCAATCGCCAGGGCCACCCCTCCACTTT.

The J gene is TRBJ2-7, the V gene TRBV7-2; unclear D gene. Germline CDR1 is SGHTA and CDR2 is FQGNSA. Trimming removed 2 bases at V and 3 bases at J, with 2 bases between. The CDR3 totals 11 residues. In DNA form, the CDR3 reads TGTGCCAGCAGCTTATACTACGAGCAGTACTTC. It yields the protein CASSLYYEQYF. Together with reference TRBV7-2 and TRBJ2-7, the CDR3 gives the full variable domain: GAGVSQSPSNKVTEKGKDVELRCDPISGHTALYWYRQSLGQGLEFLIYFQGNSAPDKSGLPSDRFSAERTGGSVSTLTIQRTQQEDSAVYLCASSLYYEQYFGPGTRLTVT.

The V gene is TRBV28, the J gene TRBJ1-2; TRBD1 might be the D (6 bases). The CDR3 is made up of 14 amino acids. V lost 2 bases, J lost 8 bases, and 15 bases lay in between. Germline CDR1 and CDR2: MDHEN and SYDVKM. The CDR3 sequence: CASSLNQGTLGYTF. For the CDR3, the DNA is TGTGCCAGCAGTTTAAATCAGGGGACGTTGGGCTACACCTTC.

The CDR3 coding sequence is TGTGCCAGTAGCCCGGGAATGGGGGCTAGGGTGACCCAGTACTTC. The encoded protein is CASSPGMGARVTQYF. J is TRBJ2-5 and V is TRBV19, with D possibly matching TRBD1 (6 bases). Deletions cut 6 bases from V and 7 bases from J, with 21 bases between. CDR1 and CDR2 (germline): LNHDA, SQIVND (reference sequence). This CDR3 has 15 amino acids. The full variable domain, completed using reference TRBV19 and TRBJ2-5, is DGGITQSPKYLFRKEGQNVTLSCEQNLNHDAMYWYRQDPGQGLRLIYYSQIVNDFQKGDIAEGYSVSREKKESFPLTVTSAQKNPTAFYLCASSPGMGARVTQYFGPGTRLLVL.

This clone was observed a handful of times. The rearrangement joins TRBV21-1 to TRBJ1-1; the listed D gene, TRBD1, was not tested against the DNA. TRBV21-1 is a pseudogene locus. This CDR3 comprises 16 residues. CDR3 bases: TGTGCCAGCATTACACCCCCCAGGGCTTCGAACACTGAAGCTTTCTTT. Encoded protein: CASITPPRASNTEAFF.

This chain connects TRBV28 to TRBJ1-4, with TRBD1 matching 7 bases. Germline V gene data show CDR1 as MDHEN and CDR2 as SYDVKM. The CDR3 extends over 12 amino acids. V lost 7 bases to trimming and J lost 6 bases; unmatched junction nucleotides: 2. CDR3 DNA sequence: TGTGCCAGCAAAGGGGGCTATGAAAAACTGTTTTTT. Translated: CASKGGYEKLFF.

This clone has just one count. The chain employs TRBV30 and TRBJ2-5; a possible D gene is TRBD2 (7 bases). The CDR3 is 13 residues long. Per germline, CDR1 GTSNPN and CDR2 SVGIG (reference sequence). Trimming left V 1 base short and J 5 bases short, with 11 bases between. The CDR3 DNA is TGTGCCTGGAGTGGCGGGGGCTGGGAGACCCAGTACTTC. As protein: CAWSGGGWETQYF.

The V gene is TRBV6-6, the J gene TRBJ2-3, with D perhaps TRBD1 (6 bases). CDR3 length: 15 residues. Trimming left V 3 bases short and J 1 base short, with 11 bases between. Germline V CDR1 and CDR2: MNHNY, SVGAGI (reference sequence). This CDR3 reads CASSYKRQGTDTQYF. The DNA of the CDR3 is TGTGCCAGCAGTTATAAGAGACAGGGCACAGATACGCAGTATTTT.

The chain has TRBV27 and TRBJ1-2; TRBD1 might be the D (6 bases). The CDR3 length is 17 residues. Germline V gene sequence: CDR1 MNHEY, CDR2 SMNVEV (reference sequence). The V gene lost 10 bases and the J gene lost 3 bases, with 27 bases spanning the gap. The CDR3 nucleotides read TGTGCCATCTTCGGAAGGCTTACAGGGAAAAAGGACTATGGCTACACCTTC. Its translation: CAIFGRLTGKKDYGYTF.

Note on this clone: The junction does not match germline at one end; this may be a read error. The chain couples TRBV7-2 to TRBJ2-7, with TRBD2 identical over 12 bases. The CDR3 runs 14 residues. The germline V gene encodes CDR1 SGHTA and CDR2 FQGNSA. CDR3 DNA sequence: TGTGCCAGCAGCATAACGACTAGCGGGGGAAGCTATGACTTC. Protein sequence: CASSITTSGGSYDF.

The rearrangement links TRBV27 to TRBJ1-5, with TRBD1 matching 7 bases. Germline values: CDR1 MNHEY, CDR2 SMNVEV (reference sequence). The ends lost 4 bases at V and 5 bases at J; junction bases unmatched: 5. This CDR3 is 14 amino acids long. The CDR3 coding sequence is TGTGCCAGCAGTTCAGGAGGGGGCGATCAGCCCCAGCATTTT. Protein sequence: CASSSGGGDQPQHF.

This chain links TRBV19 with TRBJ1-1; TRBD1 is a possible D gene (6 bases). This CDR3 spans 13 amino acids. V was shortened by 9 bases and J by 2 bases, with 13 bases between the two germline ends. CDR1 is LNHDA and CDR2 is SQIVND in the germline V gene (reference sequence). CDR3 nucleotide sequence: TGTGCCAGCTCCCAGGGGATTAACACTGAAGCTTTCTTT. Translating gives CASSQGINTEAFF.

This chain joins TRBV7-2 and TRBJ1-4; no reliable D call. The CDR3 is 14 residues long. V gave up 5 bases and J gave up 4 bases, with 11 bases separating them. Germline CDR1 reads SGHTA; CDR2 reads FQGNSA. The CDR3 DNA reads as TGTGCCAGCAGCACCGGGTCGATTAATGAAAAACTGTTTTTT. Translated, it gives CASSTGSINEKLFF.

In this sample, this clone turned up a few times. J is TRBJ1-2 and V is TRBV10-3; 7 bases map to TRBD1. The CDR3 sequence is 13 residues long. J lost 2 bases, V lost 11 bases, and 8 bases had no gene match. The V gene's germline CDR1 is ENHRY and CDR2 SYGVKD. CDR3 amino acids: CAVWDSTNYGYTF. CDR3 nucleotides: TGTGCCGTGTGGGACAGTACAAACTATGGCTACACCTTC.

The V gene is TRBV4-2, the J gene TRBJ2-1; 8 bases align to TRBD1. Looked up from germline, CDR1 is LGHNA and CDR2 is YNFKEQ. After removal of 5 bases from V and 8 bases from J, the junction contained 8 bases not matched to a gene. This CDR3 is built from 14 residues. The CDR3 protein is CASSKGGQGHEQFF. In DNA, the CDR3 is TGTGCCAGCAGCAAAGGCGGACAGGGCCATGAGCAGTTCTTC.

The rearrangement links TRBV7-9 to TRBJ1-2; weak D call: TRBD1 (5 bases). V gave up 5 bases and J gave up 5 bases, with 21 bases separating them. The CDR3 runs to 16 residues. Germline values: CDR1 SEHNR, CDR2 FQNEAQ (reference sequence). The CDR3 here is CASSPPGEGPSYGYTF. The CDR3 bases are TGTGCCAGCAGCCCACCCGGGGAGGGGCCATCTTATGGCTACACCTTC.

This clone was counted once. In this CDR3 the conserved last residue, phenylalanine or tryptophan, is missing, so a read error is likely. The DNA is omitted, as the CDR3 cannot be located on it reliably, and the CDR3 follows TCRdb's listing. The CDR3 loop reads CASSCSRPGVV. The chain couples TRBV6-5 to TRBJ1-6. The CDR3 contains 11 residues when both ends are counted. The V gene's germline CDR1 is MNHEY and CDR2 SVGAGI.

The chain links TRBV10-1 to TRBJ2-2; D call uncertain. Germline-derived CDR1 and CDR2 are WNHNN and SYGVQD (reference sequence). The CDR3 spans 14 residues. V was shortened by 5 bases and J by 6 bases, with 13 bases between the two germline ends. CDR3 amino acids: CASSFPEVAGELFF. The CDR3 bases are TGCGCCAGCAGTTTTCCAGAGGTGGCCGGGGAGCTGTTTTTT.

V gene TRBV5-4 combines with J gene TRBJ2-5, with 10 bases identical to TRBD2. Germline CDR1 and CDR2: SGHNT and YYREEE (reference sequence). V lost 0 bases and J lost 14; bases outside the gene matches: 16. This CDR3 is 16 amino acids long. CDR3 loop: CASSLAASGGAGIRYF. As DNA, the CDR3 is TGTGCCAGCAGCTTGGCCGCCAGCGGGGGGGCCGGGATTCGTTACTTC.

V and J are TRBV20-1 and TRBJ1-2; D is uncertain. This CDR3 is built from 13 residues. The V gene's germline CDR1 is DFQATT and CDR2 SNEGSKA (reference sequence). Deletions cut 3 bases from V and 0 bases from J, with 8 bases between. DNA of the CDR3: TGCAGTGCTAGTAGTCCAGCTAACTATGGCTACACCTTC. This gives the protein CSASSPANYGYTF.

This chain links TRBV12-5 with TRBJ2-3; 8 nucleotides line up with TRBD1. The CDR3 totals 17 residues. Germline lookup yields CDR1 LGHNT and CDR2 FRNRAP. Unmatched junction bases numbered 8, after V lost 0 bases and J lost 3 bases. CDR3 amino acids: CASGLVFGQGGTDTQYF. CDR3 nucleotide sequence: TGTGCTAGTGGTTTGGTATTTGGACAGGGCGGGACAGATACGCAGTATTTT.

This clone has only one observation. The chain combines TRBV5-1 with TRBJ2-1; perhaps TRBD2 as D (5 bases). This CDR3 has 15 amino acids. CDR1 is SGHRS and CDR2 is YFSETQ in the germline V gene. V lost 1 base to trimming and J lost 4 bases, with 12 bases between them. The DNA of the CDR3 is TGCGCCAGCAGCTTGACAGTGGGAGTTTACAATGAGCAGTTCTTC. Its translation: CASSLTVGVYNEQFF.

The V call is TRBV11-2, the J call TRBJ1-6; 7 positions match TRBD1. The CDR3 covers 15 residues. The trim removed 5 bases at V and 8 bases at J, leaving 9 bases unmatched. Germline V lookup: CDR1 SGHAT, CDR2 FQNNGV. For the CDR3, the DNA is TGTGCCAGCAGCCAAGGACAGGCGGTCCATTCACCCCTCCACTTT. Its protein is CASSQGQAVHSPLHF.